The next 8 T cell receptor beta chains were all read from a single sample in a study of control samples from healthy donors and cancer patients. Assay used: immunoSEQ multiplex PCR; TCRdb lists only in-frame clones, some missing. The sample carries fewer than 85,000 clones, roughly 92% recorded once. The sequenced material came from blood. Receptor source: a woman aged 55-69 years in good health.

This clone was recorded once. V gene TRBV6-5 combines with J gene TRBJ2-3; 8 bases align to TRBD2. Per germline, CDR1 MNHEY and CDR2 SVGAGI. J lost 3 bases, V lost 11 bases, and 7 bases had no gene match. The CDR3 has 13 amino acids. CDR3 sequence (DNA): TGTGCCGCCACTAGCGGAGGGACAGATACGCAGTATTTT. Protein: CAATSGGTDTQYF.

In its sample, this clone was seen a few times. The rearrangement links TRBV6-2 or TRBV6-3 to TRBJ2-7, with D hard to call. CDR3 length equals 12 residues. V lost 2 bases and J lost 6, with 8 bases in between. In germline, CDR1 is MNHEY, CDR2 SVGEGT. The CDR3 reads CASSYGLREQYF. The CDR3 DNA is TGTGCCAGCAGTTACGGTCTCCGCGAGCAGTACTTC.

The rearrangement links TRBV4-2 to TRBJ2-5, with D tentatively TRBD1 or TRBD2 (6 bases each). V was trimmed by 1 base and J by 3 bases, leaving 27 bases between them. The germline gives CDR1 LGHNA, CDR2 YNFKEQ. The CDR3 totals 20 residues. The CDR3 DNA sequence: TGTGCCAGCAGCCAAGCGAGCACGGGGGCATATAGACGGGGAAAAGAGACCCAGTACTTC. As protein: CASSQASTGAYRRGKETQYF.

The rearrangement uses TRBV7-6 and TRBJ2-1; 11 nucleotides agree with TRBD2. Unmatched junction bases numbered 9, after V lost 4 bases and J lost 10 bases. The germline V gene encodes CDR1 SGHVS and CDR2 FNYEAQ. The CDR3 spans 15 residues. The CDR3 here is CASSSLAGGPGEQFF. The DNA for the CDR3 is TGTGCCAGCAGCTCATTAGCGGGAGGGCCGGGGGAGCAGTTCTTC.

This chain connects TRBV7-9 to TRBJ1-2, with D possibly being TRBD1 (5 bases). V lost 5 bases and J 4 bases, leaving 20 bases between the germline ends. This CDR3 has 16 residues. Germline CDR1 SEHNR, CDR2 FQNEAQ (reference sequence). The CDR3 spells CASSPPRGAPSYGYTF. The CDR3 nucleotides are TGTGCCAGCAGCCCACCTCGAGGGGCCCCCAGCTATGGCTACACCTTC.

The chain recombines TRBV3-1 (or the pseudogene TRBV3-2) with TRBJ1-4; 8 bases are a match to TRBD1. The V segment lost 3 bases and the J segment 4 bases; nucleotides outside the gene matches: 4. This CDR3 contains 15 residues. CDR1 is LGHDT and CDR2 is YNNKEL in the germline V gene (reference sequence). The CDR3 region has the DNA TGTGCCAGCAGCCAGACCGGGACAGGTAATGAAAAACTGTTTTTT. It encodes CASSQTGTGNEKLFF.

This clone was seen only a few times. The chain couples TRBV5-6 to TRBJ2-7, with TRBD2 as a possible D gene (5 bases). The CDR3 runs to 14 residues. The V end lost 2 bases, the J end lost 2 bases, and 11 bases lay between the germline ends. Per germline, CDR1 SGHDT and CDR2 YYEEEE. As DNA, the CDR3 is TGTGCCAGCAGCTTCTCCGACGGGGCCTACGAGCAGTACTTC. This sequence encodes CASSFSDGAYEQYF.

The V and J genes are TRBV27 and TRBJ2-1, with 15 bases fitting TRBD2. This CDR3 spans 17 amino acids. In germline, CDR1 is MNHEY, CDR2 SMNVEV (reference sequence). Trimming cost V 5 bases and J 3 bases; bases outside gene matches: 5. CDR3 amino acids: CASSQRTSGRDYNEQFF. CDR3 sequence (DNA): TGTGCCAGCAGTCAGAGGACTAGCGGGAGGGACTACAATGAGCAGTTCTTC.